This T cell receptor (beta chain) was found in a study of vaccination effects on CD4 cells after COVID-19. Study in general: Samples collected post-vaccine were obtained a median of 72 days after the second dose. Cultivation was performed at 1.5 million to 2.5 million PBMC per well with 8 to 10 IU/ml IL-2 and 10 ug/ml peptides added.

In this sample, this clone turned up a few times. Its specificity is not known. Scientists isolated CD4+ T cells after a roughly 10-day culture period ended. Participants each got two BNT162b2 or mRNA-1273 vaccine doses. Having tested negative for nucleocapsid antibodies, the vaccine recipients showed no prior SARS-CoV-2 infection. It was on days 3 and 7 that half the medium was replaced with IL-2 medium. TCRdb keeps only in-frame clones here, not all; method: immunoSEQ multiplex PCR. The sample has approximately 70,000 clones, over 65% seen once. The CDR3 runs 14 residues. Germline assignment: CDR1 SEHNR and CDR2 FQNEAQ (reference sequence). Trimming took 1 base from V and 5 from J, leaving 11 bases between them.

The sample in question was CD4+ T cells from PBMCs cultured without peptide, obtained after COVID-19 vaccination. This clonotype was obtained from a human donor who received a COVID-19 vaccine. The V gene is TRBV7-9, the J gene TRBJ1-1, with no clear D. CDR3 in amino acids: CASSLGTVRTEAFF. The CDR3, as DNA: TGTGCCAGCAGCTTAGGGACGGTTCGTACTGAAGCTTTCTTT. Variable domain in full (rest from reference TRBV7-9 and TRBJ1-1): DTGVSQNPRHKITKRGQNVTFRCDPISEHNRLYWYRQTLGQGPEFLTYFQNEAQLEKSRLLSDRFSAERPKGSFSTLEIQRTEQGDSAMYLCASSLGTVRTEAFFGQGTRLTVV.